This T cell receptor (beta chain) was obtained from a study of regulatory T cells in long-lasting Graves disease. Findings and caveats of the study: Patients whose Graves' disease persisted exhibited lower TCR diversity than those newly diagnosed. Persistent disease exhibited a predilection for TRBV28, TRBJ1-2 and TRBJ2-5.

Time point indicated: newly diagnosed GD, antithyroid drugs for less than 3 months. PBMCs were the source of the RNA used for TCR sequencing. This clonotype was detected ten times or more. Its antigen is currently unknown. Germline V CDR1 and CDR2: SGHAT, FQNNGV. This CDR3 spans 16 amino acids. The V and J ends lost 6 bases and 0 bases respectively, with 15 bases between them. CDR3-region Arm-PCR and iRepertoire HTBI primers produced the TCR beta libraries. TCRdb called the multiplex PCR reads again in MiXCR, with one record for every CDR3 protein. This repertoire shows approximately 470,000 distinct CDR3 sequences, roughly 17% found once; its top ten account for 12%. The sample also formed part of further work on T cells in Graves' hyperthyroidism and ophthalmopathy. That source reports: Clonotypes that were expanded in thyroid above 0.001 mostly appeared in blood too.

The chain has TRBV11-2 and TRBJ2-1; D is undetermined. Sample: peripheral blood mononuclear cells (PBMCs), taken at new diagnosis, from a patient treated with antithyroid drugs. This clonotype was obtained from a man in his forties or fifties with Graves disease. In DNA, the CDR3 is TGTGCCAGCAGTTTGATGGTAGACCCCTCCTACAATGAGCAGTTCTTC. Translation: CASSLMVDPSYNEQFF.